This T cell receptor (beta chain) was identified in a study of Tregs in tolerant kidney transplant recipients. Study-wide context: The nonmyeloablative bone marrow transplants came from related graft donors, with transient mixed chimerism.

Germline V CDR1 and CDR2: GTSNPN, SVGIG (reference sequence). The CDR3 extends over 14 amino acids. After removal of 8 bases from V and 5 bases from J, the junction contained 13 bases not matched to a gene. The method was immunoSEQ multiplex PCR; TCRdb's version includes in-frame clones alone and lacks a portion of them. The table has more than 60,000 clones, 98% seen once. Sequences were derived from CD4+ T cells from blood, sampled before the transplant. This TCR was recovered from a human donor who received a combined kidney and bone marrow transplant. The chain carries TRBV30 and TRBJ2-7, with 9 bases fitting TRBD1. The CDR3 region has the DNA TGTGCCCTCCGAGGAGGGACAGGGCGGAACGAGCAGTACTTC. Translated: CALRGGTGRNEQYF.